This T cell receptor (beta chain) appears in the sequencing data of a study of blood T cell repertoires in COVID-19. Here immunoSEQ multiplex PCR was the method, and the copy in TCRdb shows in-frame clones only, minus some. In the table there are tens of thousands of clones, about 80% of which are singletons. The CDR3 totals 15 residues. Sequenced material: peripheral blood. The rearrangement uses TRBV21-1 and TRBJ1-2; the D call in the table, TRBD1, was not verified against the DNA. TRBV21-1 is an annotated pseudogene. The source of this sequence is a woman in her 70s with acute or convalescent COVID-19. The CDR3 region has the DNA TGTGCCAGCAGCTTCCGGGACAGGGGGTACTATGGCTACACCTTC. Translated: CASSFRDRGYYGYTF.